The 32 T cell receptor beta chains in this list originate from one sample, sequenced in a study of T-cell reconstitution after alpha-beta-depleted transplantation in children. Molecular barcoding with unique molecular identifiers was used for the TCRbeta library. TCRdb re-derived calls from the PCR reads in MiXCR, one entry per CDR3 protein. Among under 750,000 distinct CDR3 sequences listed, 20% to 25% were seen once. The material was PBMCs, mostly from graft donor cells, obtained 360 days after TCRalphabeta/CD19-depleted stem cell transplant. The receptors shown here come from a boy less than two years old who had a stem cell transplant for acute myeloid leukemia, so the T cells may come from the graft donor.

This clonotype was found a few times. The rearrangement joins TRBV11-1 to TRBJ2-1; D may be TRBD2 (6 bases). Looked up from germline, CDR1 is SGHAT and CDR2 is FQDESV (reference sequence). This CDR3 has 17 residues. V gave up 2 bases and J gave up 5 bases, with 19 bases separating them. This CDR3 reads CASSLYIRTKDNNEQFF. DNA of the CDR3: TGTGCCAGCAGCTTATACATAAGGACTAAGGACAACAATGAGCAGTTCTTC. Full variable domain (outside the CDR3, taken from reference TRBV11-1 and TRBJ2-1): EAEVAQSPRYKITEKSQAVAFWCDPISGHATLYWYRQILGQGPELLVQFQDESVVDDSQLPKDRFSAERLKGVDSTLKIQPAELGDSAMYLCASSLYIRTKDNNEQFFGPGTRLTVL.

The CDR3 spells CASRARPGNEKLFF. The CDR3 region has the DNA TGTGCCAGCAGGGCCCGGCCGGGAAATGAAAAACTGTTTTTT. The chain joins TRBV2 to TRBJ1-4; D is uncertain. Deletions cut 6 bases from V and 5 bases from J, with 13 bases between. The CDR3 is made up of 14 amino acids. Germline CDR1 and CDR2: SNHLY and FYNNEI.

The V and J genes are TRBV29-1 and TRBJ1-1, with TRBD1 as a possible D gene (5 bases). Germline V lookup: CDR1 SQVTM, CDR2 ANQGSEA. The V gene lost 4 bases and the J gene lost 0 bases, with 18 bases spanning the gap. The length of the CDR3 is 16 residues. The CDR3 region has the DNA TGCAGCGTTGTGTGGGGGGGTTCGGGAATGAACACTGAAGCTTTCTTT. This codes for CSVVWGGSGMNTEAFF.

This clonotype was observed at least ten times. The chain joins TRBV12-3 or TRBV12-4 to TRBJ1-5; D gene unclear. The V and J ends lost 2 bases and 7 bases respectively, with 12 bases between them. The CDR3 spans 14 residues. The CDR3 protein is CASSLRGPGQPQHF. As DNA, the CDR3 is TGTGCCAGCAGTTTAAGAGGGCCGGGGCAGCCCCAGCATTTT.

The chain couples TRBV7-2 to TRBJ2-3; TRBD2 agrees at 7 bases. V lost 1 base and J lost 4; bases outside the gene matches: 5. Germline V gene data show CDR1 as SGHTA and CDR2 as FQGNSA. This CDR3 contains 15 residues. The CDR3, as DNA: TGTGCCAGCAGCTTAGAAGCGGGGAGGTCAGATACGCAGTATTTT. It specifies CASSLEAGRSDTQYF.

This clonotype occurred a few times. This chain links TRBV12-5 with TRBJ2-3, with 10 bases identical to TRBD1. The J segment lost 2 bases and the V segment lost 1 base, leaving 3 bases of the junction unmatched. Germline CDR1 LGHNT, CDR2 FRNRAP. This CDR3 comprises 16 residues. The CDR3 DNA sequence: TGTGCTAGTGGTTTGGGGGACAGGGGCTCCACAGATACGCAGTATTTT. Translating gives CASGLGDRGSTDTQYF. The full variable domain, its missing parts supplied by reference TRBV12-5 and TRBJ2-3, is DARVTQTPRHKVTEMGQEVTMRCQPILGHNTVFWYRQTMMQGLELLAYFRNRAPLDDSGMPKDRFSAEMPDATLATLKIQPSEPRDSAVYFCASGLGDRGSTDTQYFGPGTRLTVL.

CDR3 residues: CSAPLTGYNEQFF. The CDR3 DNA sequence: TGCAGCGCCCCTTTGACAGGCTACAATGAGCAGTTCTTC. V and J are TRBV29-1 and TRBJ2-1, with D possibly being TRBD1 (6 bases). Deletions cut 7 bases from V and 3 bases from J, with 13 bases between. The CDR3 contains 13 residues. CDR1 SQVTM and CDR2 ANQGSEA come from the germline V gene.

This clonotype was detected ten times or more. The chain is built from TRBV12-3 or TRBV12-4 and TRBJ2-7; no clear D. This CDR3 is built from 13 residues. Deletions cut 6 bases from V and 2 bases from J, with 11 bases between. CDR3 amino acids: CASSTDGPYEQYF. The DNA for the CDR3 is TGTGCCAGCAGCACCGACGGGCCCTACGAGCAGTACTTC.

This rearrangement joins TRBV20-1 to TRBJ1-5; D not certain. The CDR3 runs to 14 residues. Germline loops: CDR1 DFQATT, CDR2 SNEGSKA (reference sequence). Between the trimmed V and J ends, which lost 1 base and 0 bases, there was a span of 7 bases. The CDR3 nucleotides read TGCAGTGCTAGAGTGGGAAATAGCAATCAGCCCCAGCATTTT. This gives the protein CSARVGNSNQPQHF.

In nucleotides, the CDR3 is TGTGCTAGTGGTTCCGGGACTAACTTCTTTCAAGAGACCCAGTACTTC. As protein: CASGSGTNFFQETQYF. The chain is built from TRBV12-5 and TRBJ2-5, with 7 bases identical to TRBD2. This CDR3 has 16 residues. Looked up from germline, CDR1 is LGHNT and CDR2 is FRNRAP. With 4 bases clipped from V and 2 bases from J, the junction kept 10 bases outside the gene matches.

The chain is built from TRBV5-1 and TRBJ2-5, with TRBD2 matching 9 bases. The trim removed 4 bases at V and 1 base at J, leaving 5 bases unmatched. Germline CDR1 is SGHRS and CDR2 is YFSETQ. This CDR3 has 15 amino acids. In DNA, the CDR3 is TGCGCCAGCAGCCGTCTAGCGGGGAGCCAAGAGACCCAGTACTTC. Translating gives CASSRLAGSQETQYF.

This clonotype showed up just a few times. This chain links TRBV2 with TRBJ2-7, with 11 nucleotides matching TRBD2. The CDR3 is 14 amino acids. V was clipped by 6 bases and J by 7 bases; unmatched bases: 8. Germline loops: CDR1 SNHLY, CDR2 FYNNEI. CDR3 amino acids: CASRLPSGGREQYV. DNA of the CDR3: TGTGCCAGCAGGCTTCCTAGCGGGGGGCGTGAGCAGTACGTC.

V usage is TRBV18 and J usage is TRBJ2-1; possibly TRBD2 for D (7 bases). The CDR3 consists of 16 residues. Germline V gene lookup returns CDR1 KGHSH and CDR2 LQKENI. Deletions cut 5 bases from V and 4 bases from J, with 18 bases between. In nucleotides, the CDR3 is TGTGCCAGCTCAGCAAACCCGGGGGGCCATTACAATGAGCAGTTCTTC. Translated, it gives CASSANPGGHYNEQFF.

This clonotype was seen at least ten times. The V gene is TRBV20-1, the J gene TRBJ1-6; TRBD1 might be the D (6 bases). Trimming took 4 bases from V and 3 from J, leaving 10 bases between them. Germline V gene sequence: CDR1 DFQATT, CDR2 SNEGSKA (reference sequence). The CDR3 runs to 14 residues. The CDR3 DNA reads as TGCAGTGCTAACGGGGGCAACTATAATTCACCCCTCCACTTT. Encoded protein: CSANGGNYNSPLHF.

A single count supports this clonotype. The chain carries TRBV28 and TRBJ2-2; a possible D gene is TRBD1 (6 bases). The CDR3 sequence is 17 residues long. Trimming removed 6 bases from V and 5 bases from J, with 22 bases in between. Looked up from germline, CDR1 is MDHEN and CDR2 is SYDVKM. The CDR3 reads CASRLPKGGLGTGELFF. CDR3 DNA: TGTGCCAGCAGACTACCGAAAGGGGGATTAGGTACCGGGGAGCTGTTTTTT.

At least ten counts were recorded for this clonotype. V gene TRBV12-3 or TRBV12-4 combines with J gene TRBJ2-4, with D possibly being TRBD1 or TRBD2 (5 bases each). The V and J ends lost 3 bases and 5 bases respectively, with 11 bases between them. The CDR3 is 14 amino acids. CDR3: CASSLWQGENIQYF. DNA for the CDR3: TGTGCCAGCAGTTTGTGGCAGGGAGAAAACATTCAGTACTTC.

The CDR3 is CASSFGGTNQPLHF. Written as DNA, the CDR3 is TGTGCCAGCAGTTTTGGGGGGACAAACCAGCCCCTCCACTTT. The chain uses TRBV12-3 or TRBV12-4 and TRBJ1-6, with D maybe TRBD1 (6 bases). The CDR3 is 14 residues long. With 3 bases removed from V and 13 bases from J, the gap between germline ends came to 16 bases.

The genes are TRBV11-2 and TRBJ1-4, with 9 positions matching TRBD1. V dropped 5 bases and J dropped 5; count of bases not matched to a gene: 6. CDR3 length: 15 residues. Germline V gives CDR1 SGHAT, CDR2 FQNNGV. The CDR3 nucleotides are TGTGCCAGCAGCGCCGTAACAGGGGGCAATGAAAAACTGTTTTTT. Its translation is CASSAVTGGNEKLFF. Variable domain in full (rest from reference TRBV11-2 and TRBJ1-4): EAGVAQSPRYKIIEKRQSVAFWCNPISGHATLYWYQQILGQGPKLLIQFQNNGVVDDSQLPKDRFSAERLKGVDSTLKIQPAKLEDSAVYLCASSAVTGGNEKLFFGSGTQLSVL.

This chain links TRBV29-1 with TRBJ2-2, with D possibly being TRBD1 or TRBD2 (6 bases each). The CDR3 is made up of 17 amino acids. Germline assignment: CDR1 SQVTM and CDR2 ANQGSEA. The ends were cut back, 2 bases at V and 1 base at J, with 17 bases in the middle. CDR3 DNA: TGCAGCGTTGAAAGGATTGGGGGGCGCGGGAACACCGGGGAGCTGTTTTTT. Translation: CSVERIGGRGNTGELFF.

Here the CDR3 DNA reads TGTGCCAGCAGCGTAGGCCGTTTAATGGGCACAGATACGCAGTATTTT. It yields the protein CASSVGRLMGTDTQYF. This sequence joins TRBV9 and TRBJ2-3; D gene uncertain. Trimming cost V 0 bases and J 1 base, with 12 bases left between them. Germline V gives CDR1 SGDLS, CDR2 YYNGEE. This CDR3 comprises 16 residues.

This clonotype occurred a few times. The rearrangement uses TRBV3-1 and TRBJ1-1, with a possible D match to TRBD1 (5 bases). V lost 4 bases, J lost 2 bases, and 14 bases lay in between. Germline CDR1 and CDR2: LGHDT and YNNKEL (reference sequence). CDR3 length equals 15 residues. This CDR3 is CASSRMGGTNTEAFF. The CDR3 coding sequence is TGTGCCAGCAGCCGAATGGGTGGGACCAACACTGAAGCTTTCTTT. Full variable domain (outside the CDR3, taken from reference TRBV3-1 and TRBJ1-1): DTAVSQTPKYLVTQMGNDKSIKCEQNLGHDTMYWYKQDSKKFLKIMFSYNNKELIINETVPNRFSPKSPDKAHLNLHINSLELGDSAVYFCASSRMGGTNTEAFFGQGTRLTVV.

This clonotype appeared many times. V is TRBV11-3 and J is TRBJ2-2, with D unclear. Germline V gene lookup returns CDR1 SGHNT and CDR2 YENEEA. CDR3 size: 13 residues. V was pared by 9 bases and J by 2 bases, with 10 bases between. The CDR3 sequence is CARDTVNTGELFF. CDR3 DNA sequence: TGTGCCAGGGATACAGTTAACACCGGGGAGCTGTTTTTT.

This clonotype occurred many times. This chain joins TRBV21-1 and TRBJ2-3. TRBV21-1 is a documented pseudogene. The CDR3 is 11 residues long. CDR3 bases: TGTGCCAGCCGCCCCACAGATACGCAGTATTTT. Its protein is CASRPTDTQYF.

On this clonotype: One end of the junction does not line up with germline, which may come from a read error. The chain employs TRBV11-1 and TRBJ2-5, with D maybe TRBD1 (6 bases). The CDR3 consists of 14 residues. Germline CDR1 and CDR2: SGHAT and FQDESV (reference sequence). In DNA form, the CDR3 reads TGTGCCTCAGGGGTGGATCAAGCAACCCCGACCCACTACTTC. Its protein product is CASGVDQATPTHYF.

This rearrangement joins TRBV5-6 to TRBJ1-1, with D uncertain. This CDR3 comprises 14 residues. V lost 0 bases to trimming and J lost 3 bases, with 9 bases between them. Germline loops: CDR1 SGHDT, CDR2 YYEEEE. This chain's CDR3 is CASSLATDYTEAFF. In nucleotides, the CDR3 is TGTGCCAGCAGCTTGGCGACGGACTACACTGAAGCTTTCTTT.

At least ten counts were recorded for this clonotype. The chain carries TRBV20-1 and TRBJ2-7; weak D call: TRBD2 (5 bases). The ends were cut back, 2 bases at V and 7 bases at J, with 21 bases in the middle. Looked up from germline, CDR1 is DFQATT and CDR2 is SNEGSKA (reference sequence). This CDR3 contains 15 residues. CDR3 DNA sequence: TGCAGTGCTAGATCCCGCCGCGCGGGTCTTGATGAGCAGTACGTC. Protein: CSARSRRAGLDEQYV.

V and J are TRBV7-2 and TRBJ2-3; D unresolved. Germline values: CDR1 SGHTA, CDR2 FQGNSA. The CDR3 contains 14 residues. The V end lost 2 bases, the J end lost 0 bases, and 6 bases lay between the germline ends. The DNA for the CDR3 is TGTGCCAGCAGCTTATCGCCCAGCACAGATACGCAGTATTTT. Translating gives CASSLSPSTDTQYF.

This clonotype was observed at least ten times. The chain links TRBV27 to TRBJ1-1; 8 bases are a match to TRBD1. This CDR3 has 14 amino acids. Germline V gene lookup returns CDR1 MNHEY and CDR2 SMNVEV (reference sequence). Losses at the gene ends were 5 bases for V and 4 bases for J; bases not matched to a gene: 6. CDR3 protein: CASSNRGRATEAFF. CDR3 nucleotide sequence: TGTGCCAGCAGTAACAGGGGGAGGGCCACTGAAGCTTTCTTT.

The chain recombines TRBV21-1 with TRBJ2-7. TRBV21-1 is tagged as a pseudogene. The CDR3 runs to 13 residues. The CDR3, as DNA: TGTGCCAGCGTTATGGTAACTGGTCTTGAGCAGTACTTC. It codes for CASVMVTGLEQYF.

This clonotype occurred many times. Here the CDR3 DNA reads TGTGCCAGCCTTACAGGCGATGGACTAGCGATCAATGAGCAGTTCTTC. Protein: CASLTGDGLAINEQFF. The genes are TRBV5-6 and TRBJ2-1; TRBD2 matches 9 bases. Looked up from germline, CDR1 is SGHDT and CDR2 is YYEEEE. Trimming removed 7 bases from V and 6 bases from J; junction bases left unmatched: 14. There are 16 residues in the CDR3.

This clonotype was seen repeatedly, ten times or more. The V and J genes are TRBV20-1 and TRBJ2-7; a weak D match, TRBD1 (6 bases). Germline V gene lookup returns CDR1 DFQATT and CDR2 SNEGSKA (reference sequence). The V end was cut by 6 bases, the J end by 2 bases, with 17 bases between. This CDR3 contains 14 residues. CDR3 sequence reads: CSAIGQSVTYEQYV. The CDR3 DNA follows: TGCAGTGCCATCGGACAGTCTGTAACCTACGAGCAGTACGTC.

This clonotype has more than one count but fewer than ten. The rearrangement uses TRBV6-1 and TRBJ1-6; D gene ambiguous. With 5 bases removed from V and 2 bases from J, the gap between germline ends came to 19 bases. The CDR3 is 18 amino acids. Per germline, CDR1 MNHNS and CDR2 SASEGT. CDR3 sequence: CASSQELREVTYNSPLHF. In DNA, the CDR3 is TGTGCCAGCAGTCAAGAGCTGAGGGAGGTTACCTATAATTCACCCCTCCACTTT.